There are a few counts of the clone carrying this T cell receptor (beta chain). Its antigen is unidentified. Noted treatment: 15 to 20 received Ad26.COV2.S at low or high dose, single or two shots; 5 received placebo; per-sample allocation not given. Collection of samples fell on day 63 after the first vaccine or placebo injection. This Boston cohort included adults aged 18-55 years. Ad26.COV2.S expressed prefusion-stabilized spike from the original Wuhan strain. Repertoires were generated with immunoSEQ multiplex PCR, while TCRdb's copy carries only in-frame clones and drops some. The sample holds hundreds of thousands of clones, 87% seen once. The record originates from a study of Ad26.COV2.S vaccination and SARS-CoV-2 variants. For the study at large: Intramuscular Ad26.COV2.S doses were given once or twice, 56 days apart. Study-wide points: Placebo recipients and vaccine recipients were similar in non-spike TCR breadth.

The source was peripheral blood, collected in a trial of Ad26.COV2.S vaccine versus placebo. The sequence came from a person aged 18-65 years who received the Ad26.COV2.S COVID-19 vaccine or a placebo.

CDR3 protein: CASSLKYMGSKAFF. DNA for the CDR3: TGTGCCAGCAGCTTAAAGTATATGGGGAGTAAAGCTTTCTTT. The chain uses TRBV5-6 and TRBJ1-1; D remains unclear. The CDR3 is 14 residues long. The germline gives CDR1 SGHDT, CDR2 YYEEEE. Trimming removed 2 bases from V and 9 bases from J, with 17 bases in between.